One and the same sample provided the 16 T cell receptor beta chains below, sequenced in a study of cytomegalovirus exposure and HLA in healthy donors. Primers for the PCR totalled 60 Vbeta and 13 Jbeta. The assay was immunoSEQ multiplex PCR, and TCRdb's table has in-frame clones only and misses some. The sample lists 90,000 to 120,000 clones; less than 85% were seen once. The sequenced sample was PBMCs. The source of these receptors is a young man in good health and CMV-seronegative.

The chain links TRBV5-1 to TRBJ2-2, with 10 bases fitting TRBD1. The germline CDR1 and CDR2 sequences are SGHRS and YFSETQ. V lost 7 bases and J lost 7; bases outside the gene matches: 7. CDR3 length: 14 residues. Written as DNA, the CDR3 is TGCGCCAGCTGCGGGACAGGGGTTGTCGGGGAGCTGTTTTTT. This sequence encodes CASCGTGVVGELFF.

The rearrangement joins TRBV2 to TRBJ2-7, with 7 bases lining up with TRBD1. Per germline, CDR1 SNHLY and CDR2 FYNNEI. The CDR3 has 13 amino acids. V shed 3 bases and J 9 bases; nucleotides not matched to a gene: 8. The CDR3 spells CASSEGPTGRQYF. CDR3 nucleotides: TGTGCCAGCAGTGAGGGGCCGACAGGGAGGCAGTACTTC.

This chain links TRBV5-1 with TRBJ1-2, with D unclear. The CDR3 extends over 14 amino acids. The germline V and J ends were trimmed by 0 bases and 0 bases, with 6 bases remaining between them. The germline gives CDR1 SGHRS, CDR2 YFSETQ. As DNA, the CDR3 is TGCGCCAGCAGCTTGGTGGGAGCTAACTATGGCTACACCTTC. Its protein product is CASSLVGANYGYTF. Combining the CDR3 with reference TRBV5-1 and TRBJ1-2 gives the whole variable domain KAGVTQTPRYLIKTRGQQVTLSCSPISGHRSVSWYQQTPGQGLQFLFEYFSETQRNKGNFPGRFSGRQFSNSRSEMNVSTLELGDSALYLCASSLVGANYGYTFGSGTRLTVV.

J is TRBJ2-2 and V is TRBV6-4; 9 nucleotides line up with TRBD1. The CDR3 extends over 14 amino acids. Trimming removed 4 bases from V and 3 bases from J; junction bases left unmatched: 0. Germline CDR1 and CDR2: MRHNA and SNTAGT. The CDR3: CASSGTGDTGELFF. As DNA, the CDR3 is TGTGCCAGCAGTGGGACAGGGGACACCGGGGAGCTGTTTTTT.

This clone was seen only a few times. This CDR3 reads CASSTGQGPGGEQYF. Written as DNA, the CDR3 is TGTGCCAGCAGTACGGGACAGGGGCCCGGGGGGGAGCAGTACTTC. The rearrangement joins TRBV5-8 to TRBJ2-7; 10 nucleotides match TRBD1. J was trimmed by 7 bases and V by 5 bases; bases with no gene match: 12. This CDR3 spans 15 amino acids. Looked up from germline, CDR1 is SGHTS and CDR2 is YDEGEE.

V and J are TRBV21-1 and TRBJ1-4; the table's D call, TRBD1, was not checked against the DNA. TRBV21-1 is given as a pseudogene. The CDR3 covers 14 residues. The CDR3 bases are TGTGCCAGCAGCAAAGCAGACGGACACGGAAAACTGTTTTTT. Protein sequence: CASSKADGHGKLFF.

This chain uses TRBV6-5 with TRBJ1-1, with D possibly matching TRBD1 (6 bases). This CDR3 comprises 14 residues. Trimming pared 6 bases from V and 0 bases from J, leaving 11 bases between. Germline V lookup: CDR1 MNHEY, CDR2 SVGAGI. CDR3 DNA: TGTGCCAGCAGGGGGGACATTCTGAACACTGAAGCTTTCTTT. Its protein product is CASRGDILNTEAFF.

V usage is TRBV5-4 and J usage is TRBJ1-4; D not certain. This CDR3 region has 12 residues. V was cut by 4 bases and J by 5 bases, with 6 bases left in between. Germline V gene data show CDR1 as SGHNT and CDR2 as YYREEE (reference sequence). The CDR3 is CASSQWNEKLFF. The CDR3, as DNA: TGTGCCAGCAGCCAGTGGAATGAAAAACTGTTTTTT.

The chain joins TRBV5-5 to TRBJ1-5; D is possibly TRBD1 (6 bases). The germline CDR1 and CDR2 sequences are SGHKS and YYEKEE (reference sequence). The CDR3 totals 15 residues. Trimming took 3 bases from V and 4 from J, leaving 14 bases between them. In nucleotides, the CDR3 is TGTGCCAGCAGCTCCGGGACATCCGGGAATCAGCCCCAGCATTTT. Its protein is CASSSGTSGNQPQHF.

On this clone itself: Compared with germline, one end of the junction differs, possibly owing to a read error. This chain links TRBV4-3 with TRBJ2-1, with D maybe TRBD2 (6 bases). The germline V gene has CDR1 LGHNA and CDR2 YSLEER. The CDR3 runs 13 residues. DNA of the CDR3: TGCGCCAGCAGCCATCTCTGGGGGGAGGTGGGGATCTTC. Translated, it gives CASSHLWGEVGIF.

The rearrangement joins TRBV5-1 to TRBJ1-1, with 7 positions matching TRBD1. The CDR3 loop spans 15 amino acids. Looked up from germline, CDR1 is SGHRS and CDR2 is YFSETQ. J gave up 1 base and V 7 bases, and 10 bases lay outside the gene matches. CDR3 nucleotide sequence: TGCGCCAGCTTCTACGGGCCAGGGGGGAACACTGAAGCTTTCTTT. It translates to CASFYGPGGNTEAFF.

The CDR3 region is CASRDRVDTQYF. The CDR3 region has the DNA TGTGCCAGTAGGGACAGGGTGGATACGCAGTATTTT. The chain employs TRBV19 and TRBJ2-3; 8 bases align to TRBD1. V lost 6 bases to trimming and J lost 6 bases; unmatched junction nucleotides: 2. This CDR3 has 12 amino acids. CDR1 is LNHDA, CDR2 SQIVND, per germline (reference sequence).

In this sample, this clone turned up many times. This sequence joins TRBV6-5 and TRBJ2-2, with TRBD1 as a possible D gene (6 bases). Trimming took off 5 bases at V and 5 bases at J, with 12 bases between the two ends. The germline V gene encodes CDR1 MNHEY and CDR2 SVGAGI. The CDR3 sequence is 14 residues long. The CDR3 DNA follows: TGTGCCAGCAGTACCACCCAGGGGACCGGGGAGCTGTTTTTT. Protein product: CASSTTQGTGELFF.

The V and J genes are TRBV2 and TRBJ2-7; D is perhaps TRBD1 (5 bases). Germline V gene sequence: CDR1 SNHLY, CDR2 FYNNEI. The V gene lost 6 bases and the J gene lost 3 bases, with 15 bases spanning the gap. CDR3 length equals 14 residues. CDR3 nucleotide sequence: TGTGCCAGCAGGTTTAGACAGATCTTCTACGAGCAGTACTTC. Translated: CASRFRQIFYEQYF.

The V and J genes are TRBV9 and TRBJ2-2, with 7 bases that match TRBD1. Germline V gives CDR1 SGDLS, CDR2 YYNGEE. The CDR3 extends over 15 amino acids. Germline trimming cut 3 bases from V and 3 bases from J; bases unmatched to any gene: 5. CDR3 region: CASSGRDSHTGELFF. The CDR3 nucleotides read TGTGCCAGCAGCGGCCGGGACAGTCACACCGGGGAGCTGTTTTTT. Based on the CDR3 plus reference TRBV9 and TRBJ2-2, the full variable domain is DSGVTQTPKHLITATGQRVTLRCSPRSGDLSVYWYQQSLDQGLQFLIQYYNGEERAKGNILERFSAQQFPDLHSELNLSSLELGDSALYFCASSGRDSHTGELFFGEGSRLTVL.

The CDR3 coding sequence is TGTGCCAGCAAATTTCCAGATAGCAATCAGCCCCAGCATTTT. Amino acid sequence: CASKFPDSNQPQHF. The V call is TRBV2, the J call TRBJ1-5; the D is unclear. Trimming took 7 bases from V and 0 from J, leaving 10 bases between them. CDR3 size: 14 residues. Germline V gives CDR1 SNHLY, CDR2 FYNNEI.